This TCR gamma chain was sequenced in a study of intestinal T cells in coeliac disease. Unmatched junction bases numbered 11, after V lost 6 bases and J lost 3 bases. Germline V gives CDR1 VINAFY, CDR2 YDVSNSKD. The CDR3 totals 14 residues. Each case's genomic DNA was extracted from ten approximately 5.1-µm formalin-fixed paraffin-embedded scrolls. LymphoTrack primers amplified TRG sequences from roughly 210 ng of biopsy DNA. TCRdb reprocessed the multiplex PCR reads through CATT. The sample records more than 400 gamma-chain clones, less than 65% being singletons. The sequenced sample was a duodenal biopsy. The chain combines TRGV5 with TRGJ1 or TRGJ2. The clonotype was recovered from a human donor who served as a control with a normal duodenal biopsy, not a healthy volunteer. CDR3 bases: TGTGCCACCTGGCATCAAGATGGTTATTATAAGAAACTCTTT. This codes for CATWHQDGYYKKLF.